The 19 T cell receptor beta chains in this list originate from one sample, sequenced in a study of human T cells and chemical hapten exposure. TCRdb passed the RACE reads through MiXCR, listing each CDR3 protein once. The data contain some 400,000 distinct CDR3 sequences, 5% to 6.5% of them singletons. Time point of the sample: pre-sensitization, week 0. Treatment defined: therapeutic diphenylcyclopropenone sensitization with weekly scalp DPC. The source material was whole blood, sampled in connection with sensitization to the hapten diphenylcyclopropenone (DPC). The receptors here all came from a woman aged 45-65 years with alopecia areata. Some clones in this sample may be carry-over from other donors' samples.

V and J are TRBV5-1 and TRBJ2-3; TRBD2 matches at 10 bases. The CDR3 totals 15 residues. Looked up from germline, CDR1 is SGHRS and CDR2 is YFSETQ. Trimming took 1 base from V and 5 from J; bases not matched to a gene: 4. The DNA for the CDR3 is TGCGCCAGCAGCTTGTCTAGCGGGAGTGGAGATACGCAGTATTTT. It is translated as CASSLSSGSGDTQYF.

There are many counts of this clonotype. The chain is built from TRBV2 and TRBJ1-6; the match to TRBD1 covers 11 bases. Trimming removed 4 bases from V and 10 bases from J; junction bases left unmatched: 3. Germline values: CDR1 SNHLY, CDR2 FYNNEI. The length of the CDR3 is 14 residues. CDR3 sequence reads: CASSVDRGHSPLHF. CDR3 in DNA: TGTGCCAGCAGTGTGGACAGGGGGCACTCACCCCTCCACTTT.

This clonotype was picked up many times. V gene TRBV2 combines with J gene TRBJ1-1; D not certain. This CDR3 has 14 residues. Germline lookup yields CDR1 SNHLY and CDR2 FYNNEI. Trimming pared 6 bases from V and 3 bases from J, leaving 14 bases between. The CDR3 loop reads CASSENPAHTEAFF. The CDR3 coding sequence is TGTGCCAGCAGCGAAAACCCGGCCCACACTGAAGCTTTCTTT.

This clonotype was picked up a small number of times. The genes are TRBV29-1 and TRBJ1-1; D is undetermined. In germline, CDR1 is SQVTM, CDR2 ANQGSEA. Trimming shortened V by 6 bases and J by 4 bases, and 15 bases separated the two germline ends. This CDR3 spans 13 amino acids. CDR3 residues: CSVEYGSGTEAFF. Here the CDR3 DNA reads TGCAGCGTGGAGTATGGTTCAGGCACTGAAGCTTTCTTT.

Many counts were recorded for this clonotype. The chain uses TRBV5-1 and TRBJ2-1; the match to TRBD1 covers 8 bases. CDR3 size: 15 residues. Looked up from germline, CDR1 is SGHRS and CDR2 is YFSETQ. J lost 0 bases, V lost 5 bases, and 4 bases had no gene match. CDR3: CASRLQGVSYNEQFF. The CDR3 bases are TGCGCCAGCAGGTTACAGGGGGTCTCCTACAATGAGCAGTTCTTC.

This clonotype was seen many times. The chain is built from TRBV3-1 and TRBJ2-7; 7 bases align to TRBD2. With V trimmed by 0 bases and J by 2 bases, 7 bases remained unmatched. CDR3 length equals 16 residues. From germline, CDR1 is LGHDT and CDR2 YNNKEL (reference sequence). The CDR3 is CASSQEGLELTYEQYF. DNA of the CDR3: TGTGCCAGCAGCCAAGAAGGACTAGAGTTAACCTACGAGCAGTACTTC.

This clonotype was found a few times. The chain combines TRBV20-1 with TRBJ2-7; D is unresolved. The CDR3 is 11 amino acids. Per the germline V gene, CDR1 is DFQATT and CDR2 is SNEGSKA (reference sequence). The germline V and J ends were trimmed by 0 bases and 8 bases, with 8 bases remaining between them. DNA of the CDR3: TGCAGTGCTAGAGATCCCGTGAAGCAGTACTTC. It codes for CSARDPVKQYF.

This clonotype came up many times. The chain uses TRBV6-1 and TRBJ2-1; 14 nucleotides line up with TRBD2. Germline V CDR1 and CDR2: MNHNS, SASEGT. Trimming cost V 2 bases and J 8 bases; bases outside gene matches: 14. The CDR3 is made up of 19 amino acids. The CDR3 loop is CASSEQGQGTSGRGHEQFF. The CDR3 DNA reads TGTGCCAGCAGTGAACAAGGACAGGGGACTAGCGGGAGAGGGCATGAGCAGTTCTTC.

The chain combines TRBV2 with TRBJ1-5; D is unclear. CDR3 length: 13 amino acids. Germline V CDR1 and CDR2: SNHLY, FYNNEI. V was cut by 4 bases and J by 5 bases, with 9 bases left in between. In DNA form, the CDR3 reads TGTGCCAGCAGTGTGTACACCGATCAGCCCCAGCATTTT. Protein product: CASSVYTDQPQHF.

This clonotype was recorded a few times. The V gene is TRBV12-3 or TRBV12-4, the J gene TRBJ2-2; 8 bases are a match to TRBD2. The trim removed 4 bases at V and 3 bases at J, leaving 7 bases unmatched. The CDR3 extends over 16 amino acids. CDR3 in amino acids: CASSSGTRSYTGELFF. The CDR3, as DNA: TGTGCCAGCAGTTCCGGGACTAGAAGTTACACCGGGGAGCTGTTTTTT.

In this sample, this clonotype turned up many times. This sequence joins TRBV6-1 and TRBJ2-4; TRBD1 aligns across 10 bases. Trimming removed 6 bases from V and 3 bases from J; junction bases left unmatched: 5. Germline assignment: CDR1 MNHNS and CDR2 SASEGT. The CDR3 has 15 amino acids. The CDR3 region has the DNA TGTGCCAGCAGGGGGACAGGGGAAGGCAAAAACATTCAGTACTTC. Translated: CASRGTGEGKNIQYF.

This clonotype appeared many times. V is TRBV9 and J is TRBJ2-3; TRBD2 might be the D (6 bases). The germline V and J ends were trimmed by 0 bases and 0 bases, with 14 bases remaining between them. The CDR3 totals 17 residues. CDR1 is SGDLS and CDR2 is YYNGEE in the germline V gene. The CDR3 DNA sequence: TGTGCCAGCAGCGTAGGGGGGACTTTTACTAGCACAGATACGCAGTATTTT. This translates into CASSVGGTFTSTDTQYF.

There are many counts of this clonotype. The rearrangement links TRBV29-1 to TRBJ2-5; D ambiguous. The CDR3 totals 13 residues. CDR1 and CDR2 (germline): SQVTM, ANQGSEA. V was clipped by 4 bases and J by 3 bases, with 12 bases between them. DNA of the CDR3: TGCAGCGTTGGTCGTCGGGCAGAAGAGACCCAGTACTTC. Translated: CSVGRRAEETQYF.

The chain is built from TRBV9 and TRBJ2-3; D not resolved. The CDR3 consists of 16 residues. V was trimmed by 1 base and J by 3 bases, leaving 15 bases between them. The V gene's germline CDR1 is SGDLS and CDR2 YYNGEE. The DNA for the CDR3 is TGTGCCAGCAGCGTAAGGGCAGAAAGCCTGACAGATACGCAGTATTTT. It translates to CASSVRAESLTDTQYF.

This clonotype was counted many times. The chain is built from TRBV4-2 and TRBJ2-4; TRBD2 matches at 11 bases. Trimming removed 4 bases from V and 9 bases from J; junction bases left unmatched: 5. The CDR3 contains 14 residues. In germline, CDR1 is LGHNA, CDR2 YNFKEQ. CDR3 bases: TGTGCCAGCAGCCCGGGACTAGCGGCGCTCATTCAGTACTTC. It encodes CASSPGLAALIQYF.

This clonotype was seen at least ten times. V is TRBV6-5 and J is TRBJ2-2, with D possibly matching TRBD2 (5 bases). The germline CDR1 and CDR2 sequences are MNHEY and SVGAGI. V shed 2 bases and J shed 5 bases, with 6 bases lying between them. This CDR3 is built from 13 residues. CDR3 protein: CASSYRRTGELFF. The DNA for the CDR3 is TGTGCCAGCAGTTACCGGAGGACCGGGGAGCTGTTTTTT.

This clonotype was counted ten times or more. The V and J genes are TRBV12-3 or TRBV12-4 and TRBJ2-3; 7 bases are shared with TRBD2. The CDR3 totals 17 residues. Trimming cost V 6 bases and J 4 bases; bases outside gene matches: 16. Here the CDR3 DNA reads TGTGCCAGCAGGACAACTTCCGAAGGCGGGAGATCAGATACGCAGTATTTT. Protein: CASRTTSEGGRSDTQYF.

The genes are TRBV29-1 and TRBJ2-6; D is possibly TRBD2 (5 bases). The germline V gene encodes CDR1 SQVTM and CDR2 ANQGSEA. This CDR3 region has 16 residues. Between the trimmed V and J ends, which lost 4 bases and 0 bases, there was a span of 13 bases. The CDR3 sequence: CSVGGAPNSGANVLTF. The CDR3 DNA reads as TGCAGCGTTGGGGGAGCCCCCAACTCTGGGGCCAACGTCCTGACTTTC. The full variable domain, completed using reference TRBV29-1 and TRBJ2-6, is SAVISQKPSRDICQRGTSLTIQCQVDSQVTMMFWYRQQPGQSLTLIATANQGSEATYESGFVIDKFPISRPNLTFSTLTVSNMSPEDSSIYLCSVGGAPNSGANVLTFGAGSRLTVL.

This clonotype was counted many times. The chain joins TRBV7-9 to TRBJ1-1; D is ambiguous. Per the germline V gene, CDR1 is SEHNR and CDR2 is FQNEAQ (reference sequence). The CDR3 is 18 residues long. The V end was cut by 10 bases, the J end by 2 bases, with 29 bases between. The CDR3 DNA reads TGTGCCACCTCAATGCAAAGAGTGGGTTCATCATTAAACACTGAAGCTTTCTTT. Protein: CATSMQRVGSSLNTEAFF.